These 21 T cell receptor beta chains originate from one sample sequenced in a study of CD8+CD57+ T cells in acquired aplastic anemia. The study profiled TCR beta VDJ and CDR3 using genomic DNA as template. TCRdb fed the reads into MiXCR, producing one record per CDR3 protein. The sample has 170,000 or so distinct CDR3 sequences, around 48% seen once. Sequenced patients had shown CD8+CD57+ cell expansion by flow cytometry. The sequencing sample was made of sorted CD4+, CD8+, or CD8+CD57+ T cells (not recorded which) from PBMCs. The receptors derive from a human donor with aplastic anemia.

The rearrangement uses TRBV30 and TRBJ1-2; D is perhaps TRBD1 (5 bases). The V end was cut by 5 bases, the J end by 10 bases, with 17 bases between. The germline V gene has CDR1 GTSNPN and CDR2 SVGIG (reference sequence). CDR3 length: 12 residues. The CDR3 nucleotides are TGTGCCTGGGGGGCGGGGCGAGGTGACTACACCTTC. Encoded protein: CAWGAGRGDYTF. The whole variable domain, filled in from reference TRBV30 and TRBJ1-2, reads SQTIHQWPATLVQPVGSPLSLECTVEGTSNPNLYWYRQAAGRGLQLLFYSVGIGQISSEVPQNLSASRPQDRQFILSSKKLLLSDSGFYLCAWGAGRGDYTFGSGTRLTVV.

The chain recombines TRBV11-1 with TRBJ2-3; 12 bases agree with TRBD2. The CDR3 is 18 amino acids. V lost 5 bases and J lost 2; bases outside the gene matches: 11. Germline CDR1 reads SGHAT; CDR2 reads FQDESV (reference sequence). CDR3 sequence reads: CASSVPPLAGGPTDTQYF. The CDR3 bases are TGTGCCAGCAGCGTTCCACCTCTAGCGGGGGGGCCCACAGATACGCAGTATTTT.

This clonotype was counted ten times or more. CDR3: CASTATGDEAFF. The CDR3 DNA reads TGTGCCAGTACCGCGACAGGGGATGAAGCTTTCTTT. V and J are TRBV19 and TRBJ1-1; 8 positions match TRBD1. Germline loops: CDR1 LNHDA, CDR2 SQIVND (reference sequence). This CDR3 has 12 amino acids. The trim removed 7 bases at V and 7 bases at J, leaving 5 bases unmatched.

The chain joins TRBV7-9 to TRBJ1-2; D perhaps matches TRBD1 (5 bases). Germline CDR1 SEHNR, CDR2 FQNEAQ (reference sequence). Trimming took 6 bases from V and 5 from J, leaving 13 bases between them. This CDR3 spans 13 amino acids. Written as DNA, the CDR3 is TGTGCCAGCAGTTTTAAGAACAGGTATGGCTACACCTTC. Translation: CASSFKNRYGYTF. The entire variable domain, with the rest obtained from reference TRBV7-9 and TRBJ1-2, is as follows: DTGVSQNPRHKITKRGQNVTFRCDPISEHNRLYWYRQTLGQGPEFLTYFQNEAQLEKSRLLSDRFSAERPKGSFSTLEIQRTEQGDSAMYLCASSFKNRYGYTFGSGTRLTVV.

This clonotype showed up just once. The V call is TRBV9, the J call TRBJ1-6, with D uncertain. The germline CDR1 and CDR2 sequences are SGDLS and YYNGEE. V dropped 3 bases and J dropped 9 bases, with 13 bases sitting between them. This CDR3 is built from 14 residues. The CDR3 DNA follows: TGTGCCAGCAGCGATGGAGACCAAAGTTCACCCCTCCACTTT. It encodes CASSDGDQSSPLHF.

This clonotype was detected many times. V gene TRBV4-1 combines with J gene TRBJ2-2; D unclear. Germline lookup yields CDR1 MGHRA and CDR2 YSYEKL. V lost 1 base and J 4 bases, leaving 4 bases between the germline ends. There are 13 residues in the CDR3. CDR3 amino acids: CASSQGVTGELFF. The CDR3 DNA sequence: TGCGCCAGCAGCCAAGGGGTCACCGGGGAGCTGTTTTTT.

J is TRBJ2-7 and V is TRBV10-2; 8 nucleotides line up with TRBD2. Germline assignment: CDR1 WSHSY and CDR2 SAAADI. V gave up 3 bases and J gave up 0 bases; unmatched junction bases: 4. The CDR3 runs 15 residues. The CDR3 bases are TGCGCCAGCAGTGAAAGAAGCGGGAGCTCCTACGAGCAGTACTTC. Residues: CASSERSGSSYEQYF.

This clonotype was seen only once. V gene TRBV11-1 combines with J gene TRBJ2-3; D unclear. The length of the CDR3 is 15 residues. CDR1 SGHAT and CDR2 FQDESV come from the germline V gene (reference sequence). Trimming left V 2 bases short and J 3 bases short, with 12 bases between. The CDR3 spells CASSLKPLGTDTQYF. The CDR3 DNA is TGTGCCAGCAGCTTAAAGCCCCTAGGTACAGATACGCAGTATTTT.

In its sample, this clonotype was seen many times. This chain joins TRBV20-1 and TRBJ1-3; maybe TRBD1 (6 bases). With 6 bases removed from V and 1 base from J, the gap between germline ends came to 13 bases. The germline V gene has CDR1 DFQATT and CDR2 SNEGSKA (reference sequence). There are 14 residues in the CDR3. The CDR3 DNA is TGCAGTGCACCTACTACAGGGTCTGGAAACACCATATATTTT. Translating gives CSAPTTGSGNTIYF.

CDR3 sequence: CASSPLVADGYTF. For the CDR3, the DNA is TGTGCCAGTAGTCCCCTGGTAGCCGATGGCTACACCTTC. This chain joins TRBV19 and TRBJ1-2, with D unresolved. The CDR3 length is 13 residues. Germline CDR1 reads LNHDA; CDR2 reads SQIVND (reference sequence). V shed 5 bases and J shed 6 bases, with 13 bases lying between them.

On this clonotype: Its ends do not fully match the called genes, so a read error is possible. The chain has TRBV2 and TRBJ2-3; TRBD2 agrees at 10 bases. The CDR3 covers 15 residues. Germline V CDR1 and CDR2: SNHLY, FYNNEI. CDR3 sequence: CASPLAGAHTDTQYF. CDR3 nucleotides: TGCGCCAGCCCTCTAGCGGGAGCCCACACAGATACGCAGTATTTT. Full variable domain (rest looked up from reference TRBV2 and TRBJ2-3): EPEVTQTPSHQVTQMGQEVILRCVPISNHLYFYWYRQILGQKVEFLVSFYNNEISEKSEIFDDQFSVERPDGSNFTLKIRSTKLEDSAMYFCASPLAGAHTDTQYFGPGTRLTVL.

CDR3 coding DNA: TGTGCCAGTGCGGGAGAGTACACTGAAGCTTTCTTT. Amino acids: CASAGEYTEAFF. The V and J genes are TRBV9 and TRBJ1-1; unclear D gene. Germline values: CDR1 SGDLS, CDR2 YYNGEE. This CDR3 comprises 12 residues. The V end was cut by 8 bases, the J end by 3 bases, with 11 bases between.

The chain uses TRBV19 and TRBJ2-6; D unclear. The CDR3 covers 15 residues. Germline assignment: CDR1 LNHDA and CDR2 SQIVND (reference sequence). V was pared by 1 base and J by 4 bases, with 8 bases between. Here the CDR3 DNA reads TGTGCCAGTAGTATAGGCGGCTACGGGGCCAACGTCCTGACTTTC. It translates to CASSIGGYGANVLTF.

V usage is TRBV18 and J usage is TRBJ2-5; D uncertain. The CDR3 has 17 residues. Germline assignment: CDR1 KGHSH and CDR2 LQKENI. V lost 3 bases to trimming and J lost 3 bases, with 20 bases between them. As DNA, the CDR3 is TGTGCCAGCTCACCTCCGTCGCGCCAAGAGCTTAAAGAGACCCAGTACTTC. Translated, it gives CASSPPSRQELKETQYF.

In regard to this clonotype: A much larger clone is a single base away; this may be a read error. V gene TRBV20-1 combines with J gene TRBJ2-3; 10 bases are shared with TRBD2. The CDR3 has 15 residues. CDR1 and CDR2 from the germline V gene are DFQATT and SNEGSKA (reference sequence). J lost 1 base, V lost 6 bases, and 7 bases had no gene match. This CDR3 reads CSAPALAGGTDTQYF. In nucleotides, the CDR3 is TGCAGTGCCCCAGCTCTAGCGGGGGGCACAGATACGCAGTATTTT.

In this sample, this clonotype turned up many times. V gene TRBV2 combines with J gene TRBJ2-7; maybe TRBD2 (5 bases). The CDR3 is made up of 13 amino acids. Trimming shortened V by 5 bases and J by 3 bases, and 11 bases separated the two germline ends. Per germline, CDR1 SNHLY and CDR2 FYNNEI. The CDR3 region has the DNA TGTGCCAGCAGTTTAGGACTCCACTACGAGCAGTACTTC. It translates to CASSLGLHYEQYF.

The V call is TRBV9, the J call TRBJ2-3; 10 bases agree with TRBD2. The CDR3 is 15 residues long. Germline V gene data show CDR1 as SGDLS and CDR2 as YYNGEE. V lost 1 base, J lost 2 bases, and 1 base stayed unmatched. DNA of the CDR3: TGTGCCAGCAGCGTAAGCGGGGGGGACACAGATACGCAGTATTTT. It translates to CASSVSGGDTDTQYF.

This clonotype was found many times. This rearrangement joins TRBV10-2 to TRBJ1-1; no firm D call. Germline V gene data show CDR1 as WSHSY and CDR2 as SAAADI. V was trimmed by 0 bases and J by 10 bases, leaving 15 bases between them. This CDR3 has 14 residues. CDR3 sequence (DNA): TGCGCCAGCAGTGAGTCGAATGGGGATTATGGAGCTTTCTTT. Translated, it gives CASSESNGDYGAFF.

CDR3 sequence reads: CATAGGQETQYF. CDR3 sequence (DNA): TGTGCCACTGCGGGGGGGCAAGAGACCCAGTACTTC. This rearrangement joins TRBV7-2 to TRBJ2-5; 9 bases are shared with TRBD2. This CDR3 has 12 amino acids. V was pared by 10 bases and J by 2 bases, with 2 bases of the junction left unmatched. Germline CDR1 SGHTA, CDR2 FQGNSA.

The V call is TRBV10-3, the J call TRBJ1-2; TRBD1 might be the D (5 bases). Germline V CDR1 and CDR2: ENHRY, SYGVKD. The CDR3 spans 15 residues. V was pared by 0 bases and J by 2 bases, with 10 bases between. The CDR3 here is CAISESEGTNYGYTF. In DNA, the CDR3 is TGTGCCATCAGTGAGTCGGAGGGGACGAACTATGGCTACACCTTC.

Comments on this clonotype: A much bigger clone sits one base away, suggesting this may be a read error. The rearrangement joins TRBV20-1 to TRBJ1-2; D ambiguous. CDR3 length: 13 residues. Trimming shortened V by 3 bases and J by 4 bases, and 12 bases separated the two germline ends. The germline V gene encodes CDR1 DFQATT and CDR2 SNEGSKA (reference sequence). CDR3 sequence (DNA): TGCAGTGCTAGTGAACAGTTCTCCTATGGCTACACCTTC. Its translation: CSASEQFSYGYTF.